The entry that follows covers one TCR beta chain sequence. Its antigen is not identified. MiXCR, applied by TCRdb to the reads, yields one record per CDR3 protein. The table shows approximately 220,000 distinct CDR3 sequences, with around 35% occurring only once. This sample was taken from a study of T cell repertoires in cytomegalovirus infection. Overall study context: Recently identified HLA-C-restricted CMV epitopes and well-studied HLA-B-restricted CMV epitopes were used by the study. Matching HLA type and CMV infection were both indicated by public TCR beta signatures. Whole-study findings and limits: HLA-C-restricted CMV-specific TCR beta clonotypes prevailed in the ex vivo response.

V gave up 1 base and J gave up 6 bases; unmatched junction bases: 11. This CDR3 contains 16 residues. CDR1 is MDHEN and CDR2 is SYDVKM in the germline V gene. The TCR comes from a human donor in good health (CMV status not recorded). Some clones in this sample may be carry-over from other donors' samples. This sequence joins TRBV28 and TRBJ1-2; 7 bases fit TRBD1. The source was CD8+ T cells from cultured PBMCs, collected from culture after CMV antigen stimulation. The CDR3 spells CASSLFGLKGGDGYTF. In nucleotides, the CDR3 is TGTGCCAGCAGTTTATTTGGCCTGAAAGGGGGCGATGGCTACACCTTC.